The clone carrying this T cell receptor beta chain was observed once. Its matching antigen is unknown. The PCR used 60 Vbeta and 13 Jbeta primers. Sequencing was performed with immunoSEQ multiplex PCR; in TCRdb, only in-frame clones are kept and a portion is missing. The sample yields more than 110,000 clones, 80% seen once. This sample is part of a study of cytomegalovirus exposure and HLA in healthy donors. As for the study in general: Unique TCRs from HLA-typed donors, 70 million to 85 million of them, were held in an early data release.

General study points: Most TCR beta V segments were productive about 90% or about 30% of the time in an earlier analysis. In a later analysis, DRB1 alleles had the most associated TCRs; HLA-C alleles the fewest. Most sequenced TCRs were rare (though some public TCRs occurred in many donors).

The TCR comes from a man aged 45-65 years in good health and CMV-seronegative. The specimen was PBMCs.

The CDR3 DNA reads TGTGCCAGTAGTATGGTCGGGAGCAATCAGCCCCAGCATTTT. Translation gives CASSMVGSNQPQHF. The rearrangement uses TRBV19 and TRBJ1-5, with no clear D. CDR1 LNHDA and CDR2 SQIVND come from the germline V gene (reference sequence). The germline V and J ends were trimmed by 3 bases and 1 base, with 7 bases remaining between them. The CDR3 is 14 amino acids.